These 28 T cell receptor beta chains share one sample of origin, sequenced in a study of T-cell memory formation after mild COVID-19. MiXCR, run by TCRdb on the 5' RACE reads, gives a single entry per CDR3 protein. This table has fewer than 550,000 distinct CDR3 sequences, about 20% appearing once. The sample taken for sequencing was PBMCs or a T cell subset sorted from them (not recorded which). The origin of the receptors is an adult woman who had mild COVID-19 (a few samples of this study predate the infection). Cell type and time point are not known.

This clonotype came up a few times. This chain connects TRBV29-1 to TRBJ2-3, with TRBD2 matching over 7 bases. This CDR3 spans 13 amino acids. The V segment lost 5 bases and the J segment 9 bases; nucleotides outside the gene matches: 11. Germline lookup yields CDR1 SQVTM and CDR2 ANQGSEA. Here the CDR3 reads CSVRHRGRDTQYF. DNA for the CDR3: TGCAGCGTTCGACATCGTGGGAGGGACACGCAGTATTTT.

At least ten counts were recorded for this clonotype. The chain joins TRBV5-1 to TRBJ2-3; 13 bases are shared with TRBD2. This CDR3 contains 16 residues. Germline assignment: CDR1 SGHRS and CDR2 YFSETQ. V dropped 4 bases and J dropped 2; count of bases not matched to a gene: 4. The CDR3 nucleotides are TGCGCCAGCAGCAAAGGACTAGCGGGGGTCACAGATACGCAGTATTTT. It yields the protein CASSKGLAGVTDTQYF.

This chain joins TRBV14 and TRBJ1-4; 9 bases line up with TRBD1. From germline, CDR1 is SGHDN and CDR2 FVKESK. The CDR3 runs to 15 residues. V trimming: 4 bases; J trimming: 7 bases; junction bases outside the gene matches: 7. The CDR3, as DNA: TGTGCCAGCAGCCGGGGACAGGGACGAGGTGAAAAACTGTTTTTT. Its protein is CASSRGQGRGEKLFF.

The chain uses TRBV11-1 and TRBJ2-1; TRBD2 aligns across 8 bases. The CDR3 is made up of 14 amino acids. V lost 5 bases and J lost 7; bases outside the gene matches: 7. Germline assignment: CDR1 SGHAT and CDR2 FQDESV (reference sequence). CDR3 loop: CASSEDRGGNEQFF. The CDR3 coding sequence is TGTGCCAGCAGCGAAGACCGGGGGGGGAATGAGCAGTTCTTC.

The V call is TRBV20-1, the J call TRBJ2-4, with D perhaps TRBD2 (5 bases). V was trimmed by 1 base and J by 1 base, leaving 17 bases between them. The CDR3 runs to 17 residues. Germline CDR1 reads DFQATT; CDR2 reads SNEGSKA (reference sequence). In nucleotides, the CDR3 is TGCAGTGCTAGAGTGTACCGGGAAGGGATGGCCAAAAACATTCAGTACTTC. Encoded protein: CSARVYREGMAKNIQYF.

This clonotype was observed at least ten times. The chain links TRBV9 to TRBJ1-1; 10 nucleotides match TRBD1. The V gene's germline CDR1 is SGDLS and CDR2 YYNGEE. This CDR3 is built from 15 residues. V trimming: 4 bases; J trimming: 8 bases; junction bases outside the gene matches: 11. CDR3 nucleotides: TGTGCCAGCAGCCCACTTGGGGGGGGACAGGGGGAAGCTTTCTTT. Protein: CASSPLGGGQGEAFF.

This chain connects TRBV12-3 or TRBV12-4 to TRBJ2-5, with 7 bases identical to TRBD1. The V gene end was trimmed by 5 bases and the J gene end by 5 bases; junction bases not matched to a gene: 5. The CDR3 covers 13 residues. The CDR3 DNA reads TGTGCCAGCAGTAGGACAGGATGGGAGACCCAGTACTTC. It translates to CASSRTGWETQYF.

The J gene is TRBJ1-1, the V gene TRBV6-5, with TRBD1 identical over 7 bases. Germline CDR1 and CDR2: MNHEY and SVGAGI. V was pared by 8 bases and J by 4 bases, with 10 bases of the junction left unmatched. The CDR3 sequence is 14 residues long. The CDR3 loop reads CASSTGRGITEAFF. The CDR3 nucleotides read TGTGCCAGCTCGACAGGGAGAGGGATCACTGAAGCTTTCTTT.

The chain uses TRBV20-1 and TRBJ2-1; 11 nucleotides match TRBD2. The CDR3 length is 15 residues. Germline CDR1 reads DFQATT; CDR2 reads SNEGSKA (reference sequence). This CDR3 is CKAAPLAGEVDEQFF. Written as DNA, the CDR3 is TGCAAAGCAGCCCCACTAGCGGGGGAAGTAGATGAGCAGTTCTTC.

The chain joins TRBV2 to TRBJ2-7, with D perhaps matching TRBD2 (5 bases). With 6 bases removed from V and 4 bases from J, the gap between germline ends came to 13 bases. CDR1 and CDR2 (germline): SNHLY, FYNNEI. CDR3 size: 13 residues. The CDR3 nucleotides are TGTGCCAGCAGAGAGGACTCACTTTACGAGCAGTACTTC. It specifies CASREDSLYEQYF.

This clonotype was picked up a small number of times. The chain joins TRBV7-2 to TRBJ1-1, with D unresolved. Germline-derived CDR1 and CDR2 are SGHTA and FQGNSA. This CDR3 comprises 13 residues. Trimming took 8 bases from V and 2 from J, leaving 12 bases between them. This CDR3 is CASGSYSNTEAFF. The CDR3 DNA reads TGTGCCAGCGGGTCCTACTCTAACACTGAAGCTTTCTTT.

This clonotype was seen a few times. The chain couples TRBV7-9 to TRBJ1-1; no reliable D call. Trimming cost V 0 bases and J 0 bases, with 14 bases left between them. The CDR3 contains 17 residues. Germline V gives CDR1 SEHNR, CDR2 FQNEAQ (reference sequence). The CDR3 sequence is CASSLAQGRHMNTEAFF. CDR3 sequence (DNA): TGTGCCAGCAGCTTAGCGCAAGGACGGCACATGAACACTGAAGCTTTCTTT.

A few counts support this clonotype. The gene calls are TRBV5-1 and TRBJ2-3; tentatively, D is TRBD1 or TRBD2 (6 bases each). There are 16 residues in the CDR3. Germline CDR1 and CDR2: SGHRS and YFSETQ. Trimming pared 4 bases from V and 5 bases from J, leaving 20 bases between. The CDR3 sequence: CASSIGGAGAGDTQYF. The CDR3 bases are TGCGCCAGCAGCATAGGAGGGGCAGGGGCCGGAGATACGCAGTATTTT.

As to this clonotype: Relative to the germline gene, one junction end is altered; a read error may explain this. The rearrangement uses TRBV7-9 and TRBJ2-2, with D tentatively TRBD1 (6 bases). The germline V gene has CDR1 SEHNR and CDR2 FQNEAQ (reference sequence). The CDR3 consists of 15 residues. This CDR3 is CAGSLRSGDTGELFF. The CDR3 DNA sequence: TGTGCCGGCAGCCTCCGTTCAGGGGACACCGGGGAGCTGTTTTTT.

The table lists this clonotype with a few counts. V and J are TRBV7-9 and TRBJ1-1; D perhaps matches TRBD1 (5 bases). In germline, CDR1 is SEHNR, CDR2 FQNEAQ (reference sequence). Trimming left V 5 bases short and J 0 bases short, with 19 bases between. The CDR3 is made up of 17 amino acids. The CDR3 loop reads CASSRPLTGLMNTEAFF. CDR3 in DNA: TGTGCCAGCAGCCGTCCCCTCACGGGACTCATGAACACTGAAGCTTTCTTT.

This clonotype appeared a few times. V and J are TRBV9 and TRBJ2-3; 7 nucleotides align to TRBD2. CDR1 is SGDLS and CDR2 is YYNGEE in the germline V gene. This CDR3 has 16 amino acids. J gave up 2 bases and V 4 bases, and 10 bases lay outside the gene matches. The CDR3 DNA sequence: TGTGCCAGCAGCTCGCATTTAGCGGGCACCACAGATACGCAGTATTTT. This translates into CASSSHLAGTTDTQYF.

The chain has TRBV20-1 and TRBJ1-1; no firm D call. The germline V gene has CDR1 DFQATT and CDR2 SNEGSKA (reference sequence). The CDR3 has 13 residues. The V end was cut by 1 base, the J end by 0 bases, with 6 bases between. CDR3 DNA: TGCAGTGCTAGAGTCCCTTTGAACACTGAAGCTTTCTTT. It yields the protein CSARVPLNTEAFF.

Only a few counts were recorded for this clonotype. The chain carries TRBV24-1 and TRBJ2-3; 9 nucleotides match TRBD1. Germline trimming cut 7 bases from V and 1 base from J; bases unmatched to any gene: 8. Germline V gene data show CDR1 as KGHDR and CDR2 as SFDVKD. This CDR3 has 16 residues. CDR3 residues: CATSLPDRGGTDTQYF. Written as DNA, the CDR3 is TGTGCCACCAGCCTTCCCGACAGGGGGGGCACAGATACGCAGTATTTT.

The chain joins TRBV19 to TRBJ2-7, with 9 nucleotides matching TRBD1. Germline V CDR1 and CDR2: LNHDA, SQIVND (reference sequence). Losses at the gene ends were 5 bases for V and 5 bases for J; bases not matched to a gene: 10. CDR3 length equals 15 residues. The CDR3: CASSASGQGVNEQYF. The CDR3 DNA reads TGTGCCAGTAGTGCATCGGGACAGGGTGTTAACGAGCAGTACTTC.

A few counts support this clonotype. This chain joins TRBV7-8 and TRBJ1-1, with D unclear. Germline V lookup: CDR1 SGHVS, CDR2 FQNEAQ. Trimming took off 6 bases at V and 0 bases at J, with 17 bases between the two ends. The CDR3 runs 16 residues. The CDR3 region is CASRVGPVGMNTEAFF. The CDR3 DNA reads TGTGCCAGCAGGGTAGGGCCGGTTGGGATGAACACTGAAGCTTTCTTT. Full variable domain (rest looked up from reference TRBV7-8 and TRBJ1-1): GAGVSQSPRYKVAKRGQDVALRCDPISGHVSLFWYQQALGQGPEFLTYFQNEAQLDKSGLPSDRFFAERPEGSVSTLKIQRTQQEDSAVYLCASRVGPVGMNTEAFFGQGTRLTVV.

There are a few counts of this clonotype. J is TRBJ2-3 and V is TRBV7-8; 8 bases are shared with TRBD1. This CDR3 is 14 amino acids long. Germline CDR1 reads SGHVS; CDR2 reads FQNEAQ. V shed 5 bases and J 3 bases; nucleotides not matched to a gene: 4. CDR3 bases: TGTGCCAGCAGCCCGACAGGGGTGACAGATACGCAGTATTTT. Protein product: CASSPTGVTDTQYF.

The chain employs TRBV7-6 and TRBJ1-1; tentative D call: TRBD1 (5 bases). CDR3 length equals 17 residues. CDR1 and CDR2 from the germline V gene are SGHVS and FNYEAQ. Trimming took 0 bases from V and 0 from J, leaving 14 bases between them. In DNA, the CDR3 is TGTGCCAGCAGCTTAGCCTTCGGGGAGGGGATGAACACTGAAGCTTTCTTT. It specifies CASSLAFGEGMNTEAFF.

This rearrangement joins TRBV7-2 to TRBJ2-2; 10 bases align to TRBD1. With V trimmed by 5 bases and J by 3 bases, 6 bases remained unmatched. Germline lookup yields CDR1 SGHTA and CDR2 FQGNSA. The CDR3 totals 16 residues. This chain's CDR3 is CASSPPGQGYTGELFF. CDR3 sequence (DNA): TGTGCCAGCAGCCCACCGGGACAGGGGTACACCGGGGAGCTGTTTTTT.

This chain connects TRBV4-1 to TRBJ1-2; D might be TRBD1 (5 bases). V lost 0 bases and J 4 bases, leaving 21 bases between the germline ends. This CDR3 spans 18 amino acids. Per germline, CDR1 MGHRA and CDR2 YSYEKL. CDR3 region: CASSQDLGARQRIYGYTF. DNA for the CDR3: TGCGCCAGCAGCCAAGATCTTGGAGCCCGACAGCGTATCTATGGCTACACCTTC.

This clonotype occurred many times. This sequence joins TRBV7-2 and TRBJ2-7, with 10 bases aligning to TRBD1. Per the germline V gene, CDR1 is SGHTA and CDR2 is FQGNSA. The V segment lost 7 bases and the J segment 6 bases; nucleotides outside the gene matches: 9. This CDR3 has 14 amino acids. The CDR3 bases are TGTGCCAGCAATAGGGACAGGGGTTTGGCCGAGCAGTACTTC. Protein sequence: CASNRDRGLAEQYF.

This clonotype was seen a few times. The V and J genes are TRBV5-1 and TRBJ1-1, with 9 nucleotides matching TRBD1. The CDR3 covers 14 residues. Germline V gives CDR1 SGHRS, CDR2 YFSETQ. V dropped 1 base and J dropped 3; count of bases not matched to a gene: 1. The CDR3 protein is CASSLRQGDTEAFF. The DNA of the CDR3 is TGCGCCAGCAGCTTGCGACAGGGGGACACTGAAGCTTTCTTT.

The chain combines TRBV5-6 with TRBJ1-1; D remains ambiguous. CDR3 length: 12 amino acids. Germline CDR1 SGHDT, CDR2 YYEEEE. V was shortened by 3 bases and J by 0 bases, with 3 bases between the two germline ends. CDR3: CASSYMNTEAFF. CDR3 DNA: TGTGCCAGCAGCTACATGAACACTGAAGCTTTCTTT.

CDR3 loop: CASSRLGRENTGELFF. The DNA for the CDR3 is TGTGCCAGCAGCCGCCTCGGGCGGGAAAACACCGGGGAGCTGTTTTTT. The chain is built from TRBV4-2 and TRBJ2-2, with a tentative D call TRBD2 (6 bases). CDR3 length: 16 residues. CDR1 and CDR2 from the germline V gene are LGHNA and YNFKEQ. V was trimmed by 4 bases and J by 2 bases, leaving 14 bases between them.